One and the same sample provided the 24 T cell receptor beta chains below, sequenced in a study of control samples from healthy donors and cancer patients. Only in-frame clones appear in the TCRdb table, and some are missing; sequencing was by immunoSEQ multiplex PCR. The profile covers some 79,000 clones, with about 90% appearing a single time and 3.5% to 4% taken by the ten largest. Sequencing was done on a sample of blood. The source is a woman in her forties or fifties in good health.

The sample holds one count of this clone. The gene calls are TRBV5-4 and TRBJ2-3; no clear D. Germline V gene sequence: CDR1 SGHNT, CDR2 YYREEE (reference sequence). V gave up 1 base and J gave up 3 bases, with 9 bases separating them. There are 14 residues in the CDR3. The CDR3 reads CASSLRGGTDTQYF. CDR3 bases: TGTGCCAGCAGCTTGAGAGGTGGGACAGATACGCAGTATTTT.

V gene TRBV28 combines with J gene TRBJ1-4; D is perhaps TRBD1 (5 bases). This CDR3 has 16 amino acids. The V end lost 7 bases, the J end lost 1 base, and 16 bases lay between the germline ends. Germline CDR1 and CDR2: MDHEN and SYDVKM. Here the CDR3 reads CASTLSGIGTNEKLFF. DNA of the CDR3: TGTGCCAGCACCCTCTCAGGGATAGGAACTAATGAAAAACTGTTTTTT.

Only a few counts were recorded for this clone. The sample has other DNA sequences that encode this CDR3 too. The J gene is TRBJ2-7, the V gene TRBV7-9; D gene unclear. The V end lost 4 bases, the J end lost 3 bases, and 10 bases lay between the germline ends. Germline V gene lookup returns CDR1 SEHNR and CDR2 FQNEAQ (reference sequence). This CDR3 region has 13 residues. The CDR3 DNA follows: TGTGCCAGCAGCTCCGGACGGATCTACGAGCAGTACTTC. It is translated as CASSSGRIYEQYF.

The chain joins TRBV9 to TRBJ2-5; D remains ambiguous. V lost 0 bases, J lost 6 bases, and 9 bases lay in between. Germline V gives CDR1 SGDLS, CDR2 YYNGEE. CDR3 length: 13 residues. The DNA for the CDR3 is TGTGCCAGCAGCGTAGATGGTTGGAAGACCCAGTACTTC. It specifies CASSVDGWKTQYF.

The rearrangement links TRBV10-1 to TRBJ1-1; 9 nucleotides line up with TRBD1. This CDR3 comprises 14 residues. CDR1 WNHNN and CDR2 SYGVQD come from the germline V gene (reference sequence). V lost 6 bases and J lost 5; bases outside the gene matches: 7. The DNA of the CDR3 is TGCGCCAGCAGCCCGACAGGGGGGCGGACTGAAGCTTTCTTT. It encodes CASSPTGGRTEAFF.

The chain joins TRBV2 to TRBJ1-1; TRBD1 is a possible D gene (6 bases). This CDR3 is 14 amino acids long. The V end lost 6 bases, the J end lost 4 bases, and 15 bases lay between the germline ends. CDR1 and CDR2 from the germline V gene are SNHLY and FYNNEI. The CDR3 sequence is CASRFRQVGTEAFF. Written as DNA, the CDR3 is TGTGCCAGCAGATTCAGACAGGTGGGCACTGAAGCTTTCTTT.

The chain is built from TRBV7-2 and TRBJ2-7; D is unclear. CDR3 length: 14 residues. Trimming left V 1 base short and J 10 bases short, with 17 bases between. Germline assignment: CDR1 SGHTA and CDR2 FQGNSA. The CDR3, as DNA: TGTGCCAGCAGCTTAGGGACGGATTCAACTCAACAGTACTTC. Protein sequence: CASSLGTDSTQQYF.

This chain links TRBV6-1 with TRBJ2-2, with 8 bases matching TRBD1. V trimming: 4 bases; J trimming: 1 base; junction bases outside the gene matches: 17. The CDR3 sequence is 20 residues long. Germline V CDR1 and CDR2: MNHNS, SASEGT. The DNA of the CDR3 is TGTGCCAGCAGTGCCCTCCCCGGGACTCTAGGACAGGGGAACACCGGGGAGCTGTTTTTT. Its translation: CASSALPGTLGQGNTGELFF.

V and J are TRBV29-1 and TRBJ2-6, with 10 positions matching TRBD2. V trimming: 3 bases; J trimming: 3 bases; junction bases outside the gene matches: 8. CDR1 and CDR2 from the germline V gene are SQVTM and ANQGSEA. CDR3 length equals 17 residues. CDR3: CSVESGRGASGANVLTF. In DNA form, the CDR3 reads TGCAGCGTTGAGAGCGGGAGGGGGGCTAGTGGGGCCAACGTCCTGACTTTC.

The chain combines TRBV2 with TRBJ1-2; D is ambiguous. This CDR3 contains 14 residues. With 7 bases removed from V and 4 bases from J, the gap between germline ends came to 16 bases. CDR1 is SNHLY, CDR2 FYNNEI, per germline. In DNA, the CDR3 is TGTGCCAGCATTGGACGGCAATCGAGCTATGGCTACACCTTC. Its translation is CASIGRQSSYGYTF.

V gene TRBV7-9 combines with J gene TRBJ2-2; D possibly corresponds to TRBD2 (5 bases). Trimming removed 1 base from V and 3 bases from J, with 6 bases in between. This CDR3 is 14 amino acids long. CDR1 is SEHNR, CDR2 FQNEAQ, per germline (reference sequence). This chain's CDR3 is CASSLGRDTGELFF. CDR3 in DNA: TGTGCCAGCAGCTTAGGGCGGGACACCGGGGAGCTGTTTTTT. Full variable domain (remainder filled in from reference TRBV7-9 and TRBJ2-2): DTGVSQNPRHKITKRGQNVTFRCDPISEHNRLYWYRQTLGQGPEFLTYFQNEAQLEKSRLLSDRFSAERPKGSFSTLEIQRTEQGDSAMYLCASSLGRDTGELFFGEGSRLTVL.

This clone was observed a handful of times. The genes are TRBV7-9 and TRBJ2-3, with TRBD2 identical over 7 bases. The V segment lost 6 bases and the J segment 3 bases; nucleotides outside the gene matches: 12. Germline CDR1 and CDR2: SEHNR and FQNEAQ (reference sequence). CDR3 size: 16 residues. The CDR3 coding sequence is TGTGCCAGCAGTTCAAACCGGGACTACAGGACAGATACGCAGTATTTT. Its protein is CASSSNRDYRTDTQYF.

The chain is built from TRBV5-1 and TRBJ2-3; TRBD2 matches 10 bases. Per the germline V gene, CDR1 is SGHRS and CDR2 is YFSETQ. CDR3 length equals 15 residues. J gave up 2 bases and V 4 bases, and 4 bases lay outside the gene matches. The CDR3 protein is CASSEREGPTDTQYF. In nucleotides, the CDR3 is TGCGCCAGCAGCGAGCGGGAGGGCCCCACAGATACGCAGTATTTT. The full variable domain, completed using reference TRBV5-1 and TRBJ2-3, is KAGVTQTPRYLIKTRGQQVTLSCSPISGHRSVSWYQQTPGQGLQFLFEYFSETQRNKGNFPGRFSGRQFSNSRSEMNVSTLELGDSALYLCASSEREGPTDTQYFGPGTRLTVL.

The rearrangement uses TRBV23-1 and TRBJ2-7, with 12 bases aligning to TRBD1. TRBV23-1 is marked as an open reading frame, function uncertain. V was pared by 6 bases and J by 6 bases, with 3 bases of the junction left unmatched. The CDR3 has 13 amino acids. The CDR3 bases are TGCGCCAGCAGGGGGGACAGGGGGCGCGAGCAGTACTTC. It specifies CASRGDRGREQYF.

This clone was seen only once. The V call is TRBV5-4, the J call TRBJ2-3; 10 bases line up with TRBD2. From germline, CDR1 is SGHNT and CDR2 YYREEE (reference sequence). The V segment lost 4 bases and the J segment 3 bases; nucleotides outside the gene matches: 11. The CDR3 covers 17 residues. The CDR3 DNA reads TGTGCCAGCAGCGCAGCTAGCGGGAGTGGGTGGACAGATACGCAGTATTTT. Translating it yields CASSAASGSGWTDTQYF.

This clone has more than one count but fewer than ten. The chain carries TRBV2 and TRBJ1-6; TRBD1 agrees at 8 bases. Trimming removed 6 bases from V and 10 bases from J; junction bases left unmatched: 17. Germline V gene sequence: CDR1 SNHLY, CDR2 FYNNEI. The length of the CDR3 is 17 residues. CDR3 loop: CASRKWVDRVNRSPLHF. DNA of the CDR3: TGTGCCAGCAGGAAATGGGTGGACAGGGTGAATCGATCACCCCTCCACTTT.

CDR3 in DNA: TGTGCCACCAGTGATTTGGGGACCCAGTACTTC. The encoded protein is CATSDLGTQYF. This chain joins TRBV24-1 and TRBJ2-5; D is undetermined. With 0 bases removed from V and 7 bases from J, the gap between germline ends came to 2 bases. CDR3 length equals 11 residues. Germline CDR1 and CDR2: KGHDR and SFDVKD.

The V call is TRBV5-6, the J call TRBJ2-7; D call uncertain. Germline V gene lookup returns CDR1 SGHDT and CDR2 YYEEEE. Trimming removed 4 bases at V and 3 bases at J, with 14 bases between. This CDR3 has 14 amino acids. CDR3 bases: TGTGCCAGCAGCCTCCCGGGCGGTTACTACGAGCAGTACTTC. It encodes CASSLPGGYYEQYF.

The genes are TRBV19 and TRBJ1-1; D unresolved. The V and J ends lost 2 bases and 1 base respectively, with 5 bases between them. This CDR3 spans 13 amino acids. Germline CDR1 and CDR2: LNHDA and SQIVND (reference sequence). The CDR3 protein is CASSIFTNTEAFF. For the CDR3, the DNA is TGTGCCAGTAGTATATTCACGAACACTGAAGCTTTCTTT.

The chain employs TRBV3-1 (or the pseudogene TRBV3-2) and TRBJ2-1; 7 bases map to TRBD1. After removal of 7 bases from V and 13 bases from J, the junction contained 7 bases not matched to a gene. Germline CDR1 LGHDT, CDR2 YNNKEL (reference sequence). The CDR3 consists of 11 residues. CDR3 sequence reads: CASTTGTAQFF. CDR3 coding DNA: TGTGCCAGCACCACAGGGACAGCACAGTTCTTC.

The V and J genes are TRBV28 and TRBJ2-7, with D possibly called TRBD1 or TRBD2 (7 bases each). V lost 2 bases and J 0 bases, leaving 17 bases between the germline ends. Germline CDR1 and CDR2: MDHEN and SYDVKM. CDR3 length: 17 residues. The CDR3 sequence is CASSLGTQGTISYEQYF. In DNA form, the CDR3 reads TGTGCCAGCAGTTTAGGGACACAGGGGACTATCTCCTACGAGCAGTACTTC.

This chain joins TRBV30 and TRBJ2-5; tentatively, D is TRBD2 (5 bases). The CDR3 consists of 12 residues. Germline-derived CDR1 and CDR2 are GTSNPN and SVGIG (reference sequence). Trimming took off 4 bases at V and 5 bases at J, with 11 bases between the two ends. This chain's CDR3 is CAWNPEGETQYF. The DNA of the CDR3 is TGTGCCTGGAACCCCGAGGGCGAGACCCAGTACTTC.

The V gene is TRBV21-1, the J gene TRBJ2-1; the D call in the table, TRBD1, was not verified against the DNA. TRBV21-1 is annotated as a pseudogene. The CDR3 runs 17 residues. CDR3 sequence (DNA): TGTGCCAGCAGCAAGGTTACAGGGGGGATCCTCACCAATGAGCAGTTCTTC. It translates to CASSKVTGGILTNEQFF.

The CDR3: CASSPRTGAYEQYF. The CDR3 region has the DNA TGTGCCAGCAGTCCCCGGACGGGGGCCTACGAGCAGTACTTC. This rearrangement joins TRBV6-5 to TRBJ2-7; maybe TRBD2 (6 bases). Germline assignment: CDR1 MNHEY and CDR2 SVGAGI. The CDR3 loop spans 14 amino acids. V gave up 5 bases and J gave up 2 bases, with 13 bases separating them.